This T cell receptor beta chain comes out of a study of blood T cell repertoires in COVID-19. Data came from immunoSEQ multiplex PCR; TCRdb stores just in-frame clones and leaves some out. The sample has some 380,000 clones; roughly 87% are singletons. Cohort placement rested on clinical history that participants reported themselves. Germline loops: CDR1 SGHTA, CDR2 FQGNSA. V trimming: 5 bases; J trimming: 4 bases; junction bases outside the gene matches: 6. The CDR3 runs 15 residues. The TCR sequence derives from a woman between 40 and 55 years old with acute COVID-19. Sequenced: PBMCs or T cells enriched from blood (not recorded which). The chain carries TRBV7-2 and TRBJ2-3; TRBD2 matches at 10 bases. The CDR3 loop reads CASSVSGGEADTQYF. CDR3 nucleotide sequence: TGTGCCAGCAGCGTAAGCGGGGGGGAGGCAGATACGCAGTATTTT.